Presented here are 28 T cell receptor beta chains from one specimen sequenced in a study of blood T cell repertoires in COVID-19. Profiling relied on immunoSEQ multiplex PCR, and the TCRdb table lists in-frame clones only, not all of them. The sample has roughly 180,000 clones, about four fifths seen once. Sample: PBMCs or T cells enriched from blood (not recorded which). The source of these receptors is a man in his fifties or sixties who had recovered from COVID-19.

CDR3 sequence reads: CASSPGYPSTGGYTF. The CDR3 DNA is TGTGCCAGCAGCCCAGGGTACCCCTCGACGGGTGGCTACACCTTC. The chain is built from TRBV7-2 and TRBJ1-2; TRBD1 might be the D (5 bases). V dropped 5 bases and J dropped 7 bases, with 20 bases sitting between them. CDR3 length: 15 residues. Germline loops: CDR1 SGHTA, CDR2 FQGNSA.

The J gene is TRBJ2-1, the V gene TRBV5-5; 8 bases align to TRBD2. V shed 4 bases, J shed 2 bases, and the junction held 11 bases outside the gene matches. The V gene's germline CDR1 is SGHKS and CDR2 YYEKEE (reference sequence). CDR3 length equals 17 residues. CDR3 in amino acids: CASSERAGASAYNEQFF. DNA of the CDR3: TGTGCCAGCAGCGAGCGAGCGGGAGCGTCGGCCTACAATGAGCAGTTCTTC.

For the CDR3, the DNA is TGTGCCAGCAGCAGGGTGGCAGGGCTTCACTATGGCTACACCTTC. Translated, it gives CASSRVAGLHYGYTF. The chain combines TRBV11-2 with TRBJ1-2; perhaps TRBD1 as D (5 bases). The V end was cut by 5 bases, the J end by 3 bases, with 16 bases between. The CDR3 sequence is 15 residues long. The germline gives CDR1 SGHAT, CDR2 FQNNGV. Complete variable domain (other parts from reference TRBV11-2 and TRBJ1-2): EAGVAQSPRYKIIEKRQSVAFWCNPISGHATLYWYQQILGQGPKLLIQFQNNGVVDDSQLPKDRFSAERLKGVDSTLKIQPAKLEDSAVYLCASSRVAGLHYGYTFGSGTRLTVV.

The chain is built from TRBV19 and TRBJ1-2; D possibly corresponds to TRBD1 (5 bases). This CDR3 contains 12 residues. The germline V gene encodes CDR1 LNHDA and CDR2 SQIVND (reference sequence). The germline V and J ends were trimmed by 3 bases and 7 bases, with 9 bases remaining between them. The CDR3 here is CASSMTVGGYTF. DNA for the CDR3: TGTGCCAGTAGTATGACAGTTGGTGGCTACACCTTC.

This clone came up a few times. This chain connects TRBV7-3 to TRBJ2-7, with unresolved D. V was clipped by 2 bases and J by 7 bases, with 12 bases between them. CDR3 length: 13 amino acids. Germline CDR1 and CDR2: SGHTA and FQGTGA. CDR3 coding DNA: TGTGCCAGCAGCTTAGACCCTCCGCGGGAGCAGTACTTC. This sequence encodes CASSLDPPREQYF.

The chain recombines TRBV5-4 with TRBJ2-1, with 11 bases that match TRBD2. The CDR3 is made up of 16 amino acids. CDR1 and CDR2 (germline): SGHNT, YYREEE (reference sequence). The J segment lost 7 bases and the V segment lost 0 bases, leaving 6 bases of the junction unmatched. The CDR3 protein is CASSLAWSSGGNEQFF. CDR3 nucleotides: TGTGCCAGCAGCTTGGCCTGGTCTAGCGGGGGGAATGAGCAGTTCTTC.

The rearrangement uses TRBV9 and TRBJ2-7; TRBD1 is a possible D gene (6 bases). The germline V and J ends were trimmed by 0 bases and 4 bases, with 14 bases remaining between them. The CDR3 is 15 amino acids. CDR1 SGDLS and CDR2 YYNGEE come from the germline V gene. Written as DNA, the CDR3 is TGTGCCAGCAGCGTAGACTGGGGGCGCGGGTACGAGCAGTACTTC. This codes for CASSVDWGRGYEQYF.

The chain has TRBV9 and TRBJ2-6, with a weak D call TRBD1 (5 bases). Germline CDR1 reads SGDLS; CDR2 reads YYNGEE. Trimming cost V 4 bases and J 0 bases, with 11 bases left between them. The CDR3 length is 16 residues. Here the CDR3 reads CASSQGLLSGANVLTF. CDR3 sequence (DNA): TGTGCCAGCAGCCAGGGATTACTCTCTGGGGCCAACGTCCTGACTTTC.

This rearrangement joins TRBV10-3 to TRBJ2-1; 10 bases are shared with TRBD1. Losses at the gene ends were 3 bases for V and 6 bases for J; bases not matched to a gene: 14. The CDR3 has 18 residues. CDR1 is ENHRY and CDR2 is SYGVKD in the germline V gene. CDR3 sequence reads: CAISDPSRTGTGANEQFF. The CDR3 nucleotides are TGTGCCATCAGTGACCCGTCGAGGACCGGGACAGGGGCCAATGAGCAGTTCTTC.

In this sample, this clone turned up once. CDR3 sequence (DNA): TGTGCCAGCAGTTGGACAGCCGGAAACACCATATATTTT. Encoded protein: CASSWTAGNTIYF. The V and J genes are TRBV27 and TRBJ1-3, with a tentative D call TRBD1 (6 bases). The germline V gene has CDR1 MNHEY and CDR2 SMNVEV (reference sequence). V was trimmed by 4 bases and J by 4 bases, leaving 8 bases between them. This CDR3 region has 13 residues.

In its sample, this clone was seen a few times. The chain is built from TRBV28 and TRBJ2-1, with TRBD2 identical over 12 bases. The CDR3 has 19 amino acids. Germline-derived CDR1 and CDR2 are MDHEN and SYDVKM. After removal of 4 bases from V and 3 bases from J, the junction contained 13 bases not matched to a gene. CDR3 sequence (DNA): TGTGCCAGCAGTTCGACCCGAGACCCTAGCGGGGGGGACTACAATGAGCAGTTCTTC. This sequence encodes CASSSTRDPSGGDYNEQFF.

The chain carries TRBV28 and TRBJ2-5; TRBD1 aligns across 8 bases. The CDR3 is made up of 15 amino acids. After removal of 3 bases from V and 5 bases from J, the junction contained 8 bases not matched to a gene. CDR1 is MDHEN, CDR2 SYDVKM, per germline. The chain's CDR3 is CASSFRQGAGETQYF. CDR3 DNA: TGTGCCAGCAGTTTTCGCCAGGGGGCGGGGGAGACCCAGTACTTC.

The rearrangement uses TRBV27 and TRBJ2-7; the match to TRBD1 covers 9 bases. Germline assignment: CDR1 MNHEY and CDR2 SMNVEV (reference sequence). This CDR3 has 18 amino acids. J gave up 0 bases and V 6 bases, and 15 bases lay outside the gene matches. The CDR3: CASSALSPGQGSSYEQYF. DNA for the CDR3: TGTGCCAGCAGCGCCCTAAGTCCGGGACAGGGAAGCTCCTACGAGCAGTACTTC.

This clone was counted a few times. V gene TRBV5-1 combines with J gene TRBJ2-7, with a tentative D call TRBD2 (6 bases). The V end lost 0 bases, the J end lost 2 bases, and 12 bases lay between the germline ends. This CDR3 has 15 amino acids. The germline V gene has CDR1 SGHRS and CDR2 YFSETQ. For the CDR3, the DNA is TGCGCCAGCAGCTTGGATAATGCGGGACCCTACGAGCAGTACTTC. As protein: CASSLDNAGPYEQYF. The whole variable domain, remainder taken from reference TRBV5-1 and TRBJ2-7, is KAGVTQTPRYLIKTRGQQVTLSCSPISGHRSVSWYQQTPGQGLQFLFEYFSETQRNKGNFPGRFSGRQFSNSRSEMNVSTLELGDSALYLCASSLDNAGPYEQYFGPGTRLTVT.

The chain couples TRBV4-1 to TRBJ2-7, with D maybe TRBD2 (5 bases). The CDR3 length is 15 residues. Germline-derived CDR1 and CDR2 are MGHRA and YSYEKL. The V and J ends lost 5 bases and 4 bases respectively, with 18 bases between them. This CDR3 reads CASSSSAAVEYEQYF. The CDR3 nucleotides read TGCGCCAGCAGCTCCTCAGCGGCAGTGGAATACGAGCAGTACTTC.

In its sample, this clone was seen a few times. This sequence joins TRBV3-1 (or the pseudogene TRBV3-2) and TRBJ2-3; D perhaps matches TRBD2 (5 bases). The V end lost 2 bases, the J end lost 6 bases, and 9 bases lay between the germline ends. The V gene's germline CDR1 is LGHDT and CDR2 YNNKEL (reference sequence). The CDR3 totals 13 residues. The CDR3 here is CASSQLARDTQYF. CDR3 nucleotide sequence: TGTGCCAGCAGCCAACTAGCTCGTGATACGCAGTATTTT.

The CDR3, as DNA: TGCAGTGCGAGACAGGGCTCTGGCTACACCTTC. Its protein is CSARQGSGYTF. The rearrangement joins TRBV20-1 to TRBJ1-2; 7 bases map to TRBD1. The V segment lost 6 bases and the J segment 7 bases; nucleotides outside the gene matches: 5. This CDR3 spans 11 amino acids. In germline, CDR1 is DFQATT, CDR2 SNEGSKA (reference sequence).

This chain connects TRBV10-1 to TRBJ2-1, with 7 nucleotides matching TRBD1. CDR1 is WNHNN, CDR2 SYGVQD, per germline (reference sequence). V shed 7 bases and J 8 bases; nucleotides not matched to a gene: 8. The CDR3 sequence is 13 residues long. This CDR3 reads CASTTGPRDEQFF. The DNA of the CDR3 is TGCGCCAGCACGACAGGGCCAAGGGATGAGCAGTTCTTC.

This rearrangement joins TRBV9 to TRBJ2-3; D call uncertain. Trimming took off 2 bases at V and 6 bases at J, with 4 bases between the two ends. The CDR3 runs to 11 residues. CDR1 SGDLS and CDR2 YYNGEE come from the germline V gene. CDR3 DNA sequence: TGTGCCAGCAGCGTTCTGGATACGCAGTATTTT. This sequence encodes CASSVLDTQYF.

The rearrangement uses TRBV3-1 (or the pseudogene TRBV3-2) and TRBJ1-3; D not certain. The CDR3 has 16 residues. Germline V gene data show CDR1 as LGHDT and CDR2 as YNNKEL (reference sequence). V lost 4 bases and J lost 0, with 13 bases in between. The CDR3 DNA is TGTGCCAGCAGCCCAATTATCACAGTCTCTGGAAACACCATATATTTT. This sequence encodes CASSPIITVSGNTIYF.

The chain recombines TRBV28 with TRBJ2-5; TRBD2 matches at 14 bases. The trim removed 8 bases at V and 7 bases at J, leaving 15 bases unmatched. The CDR3 consists of 17 residues. CDR1 is MDHEN, CDR2 SYDVKM, per germline. The CDR3 nucleotides read TGTGCCAGCTTAACGGGATCGGGACTAGCGGGGGCGGGGACCCAGTACTTC. Encoded protein: CASLTGSGLAGAGTQYF.

The chain joins TRBV19 to TRBJ2-1, with D possibly TRBD1 on 5 matching bases. V was pared by 4 bases and J by 4 bases, with 8 bases between. Germline lookup yields CDR1 LNHDA and CDR2 SQIVND (reference sequence). The CDR3 has 13 amino acids. The CDR3 region has the DNA TGTGCCAGTAGTAGGCGACAGTACAATGAGCAGTTCTTC. Its translation is CASSRRQYNEQFF.

The CDR3 coding sequence is TGTGCCAGCAGTTTAAACAGGGCCGCTAACTATGGCTACACCTTC. It yields the protein CASSLNRAANYGYTF. The gene calls are TRBV28 and TRBJ1-2, with a possible D match to TRBD1 (6 bases). From germline, CDR1 is MDHEN and CDR2 SYDVKM. With 2 bases removed from V and 0 bases from J, the gap between germline ends came to 10 bases. This CDR3 has 15 amino acids.

CDR3 amino acids: CASNRQGRETQYF. CDR3 coding DNA: TGTGCCAGCAACCGTCAGGGTCGGGAGACCCAGTACTTC. The chain recombines TRBV12-3 or TRBV12-4 with TRBJ2-5; TRBD1 might be the D (5 bases). The CDR3 extends over 13 amino acids. V was cut by 7 bases and J by 5 bases, with 14 bases left in between.

The J gene is TRBJ2-5, the V gene TRBV28, with D maybe TRBD1 (5 bases). The CDR3 extends over 15 amino acids. Per the germline V gene, CDR1 is MDHEN and CDR2 is SYDVKM. The V gene lost 3 bases and the J gene lost 5 bases, with 16 bases spanning the gap. The CDR3 DNA follows: TGTGCCAGCAGTTTTGACAGTACTATCCGGGAGACCCAGTACTTC. Translation gives CASSFDSTIRETQYF. Supplemented by reference TRBV28 and TRBJ2-5, the full variable domain reads DVKVTQSSRYLVKRTGEKVFLECVQDMDHENMFWYRQDPGLGLRLIYFSYDVKMKEKGDIPEGYSVSREKKERFSLILESASTNQTSMYLCASSFDSTIRETQYFGPGTRLLVL.

The CDR3, as DNA: TGTGCCAGCAGTCCCGGGACAGGGGGCGCGGGCTCCACAGATACGCAGTATTTT. Translation gives CASSPGTGGAGSTDTQYF. The chain uses TRBV6-9 and TRBJ2-3, with 12 bases lining up with TRBD1. CDR3 size: 18 residues. V was clipped by 5 bases and J by 2 bases; unmatched bases: 11. Germline CDR1 MNHGY, CDR2 SVAAGI.

The rearrangement uses TRBV5-6 and TRBJ2-1; TRBD2 aligns across 13 bases. The CDR3 contains 17 residues. The germline gives CDR1 SGHDT, CDR2 YYEEEE. V gave up 5 bases and J gave up 0 bases; unmatched junction bases: 5. CDR3 residues: CASSQLAGGSSYNEQFF. CDR3 in DNA: TGTGCCAGCAGTCAACTAGCGGGGGGGAGCTCCTACAATGAGCAGTTCTTC.

This clone was seen just once. The chain uses TRBV7-2 and TRBJ2-7; 8 bases are a match to TRBD1. The CDR3 consists of 12 residues. Germline values: CDR1 SGHTA, CDR2 FQGNSA. V lost 5 bases, J lost 6 bases, and 3 bases stayed unmatched. This CDR3 reads CASSETGGEQYF. The CDR3, as DNA: TGTGCCAGCAGCGAAACAGGGGGCGAGCAGTACTTC. Drawing the rest from reference TRBV7-2 and TRBJ2-7, the complete variable domain is GAGVSQSPSNKVTEKGKDVELRCDPISGHTALYWYRQSLGQGLEFLIYFQGNSAPDKSGLPSDRFSAERTGGSVSTLTIQRTQQEDSAVYLCASSETGGEQYFGPGTRLTVT.